This T cell receptor beta chain was recorded in a study of blood T cell repertoires in COVID-19. The wider study: Acute-phase and convalescent COVID-19 samples originated in the United States, Italy and Spain. From T cells, B-cell-depleted T cells, or PBMCs came the material, which was cDNA or gDNA.

As originally analysed: Reference gene primers were amplified, and this amplification served to estimate nucleated cell counts. Clones were read by immunoSEQ multiplex PCR, and TCRdb kept only the in-frame ones, dropping some. Clone size and the V and J calls come from that table; the DNA yielded D and trimming. This table holds roughly 350,000 clones, about nine tenths found once. There are 20 residues in the CDR3. J gave up 3 bases and V 3 bases, and 23 bases lay outside the gene matches. Per the germline V gene, CDR1 is MNHNS and CDR2 is SASEGT. Seattle-derived patients entered the study during active infection and were followed longitudinally.

Input material: peripheral blood. The TCR was taken from a woman aged 45-60 years with COVID-19, enrolled during active disease. This chain connects TRBV6-1 to TRBJ2-7; 7 bases agree with TRBD1. The DNA of the CDR3 is TGTGCCAGCAGTGACCAAGCTTCCTACAGGGGAATGGTAACGGGCTACGAGCAGTACTTC. It specifies CASSDQASYRGMVTGYEQYF.